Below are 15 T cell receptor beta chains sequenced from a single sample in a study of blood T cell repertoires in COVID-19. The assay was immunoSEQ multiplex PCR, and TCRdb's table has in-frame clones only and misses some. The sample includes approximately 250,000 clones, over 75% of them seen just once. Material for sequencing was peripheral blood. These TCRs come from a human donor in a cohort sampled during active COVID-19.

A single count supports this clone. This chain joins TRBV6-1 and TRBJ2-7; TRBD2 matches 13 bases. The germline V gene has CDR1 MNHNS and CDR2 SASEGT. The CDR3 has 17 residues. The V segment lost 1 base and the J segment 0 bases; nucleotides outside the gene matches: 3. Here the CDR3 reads CASSEGGLAGYSYEQYF. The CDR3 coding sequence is TGTGCCAGCAGTGAAGGGGGACTAGCGGGATACTCCTACGAGCAGTACTTC.

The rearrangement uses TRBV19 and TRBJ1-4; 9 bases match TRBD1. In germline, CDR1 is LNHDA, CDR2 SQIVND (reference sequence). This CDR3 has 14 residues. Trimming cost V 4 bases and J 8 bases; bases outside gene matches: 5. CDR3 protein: CASSTGTGNEKLFF. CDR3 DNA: TGTGCCAGTAGTACCGGGACAGGGAACGAAAAACTGTTTTTT.

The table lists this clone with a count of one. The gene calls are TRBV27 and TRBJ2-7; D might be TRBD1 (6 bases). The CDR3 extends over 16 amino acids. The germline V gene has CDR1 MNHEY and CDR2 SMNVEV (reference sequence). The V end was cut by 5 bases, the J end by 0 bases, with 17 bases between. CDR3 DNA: TGTGCCAGCAGTCTACTATCGTCAGGGGTCTCCTACGAGCAGTACTTC. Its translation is CASSLLSSGVSYEQYF.

CDR3 region: CATSRQGNTEAFF. The CDR3 coding sequence is TGTGCCACCTCCCGGCAGGGGAACACTGAAGCTTTCTTT. V and J are TRBV19 and TRBJ1-1; a possible D gene is TRBD1 (5 bases). Per germline, CDR1 LNHDA and CDR2 SQIVND (reference sequence). The CDR3 has 13 amino acids. V was trimmed by 10 bases and J by 1 base, leaving 13 bases between them.

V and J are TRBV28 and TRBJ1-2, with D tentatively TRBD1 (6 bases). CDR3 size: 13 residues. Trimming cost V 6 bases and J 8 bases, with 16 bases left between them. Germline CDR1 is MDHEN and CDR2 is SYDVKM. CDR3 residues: CASSPTGWGGYTF. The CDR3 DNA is TGTGCCAGCAGCCCCACAGGGTGGGGAGGCTACACCTTC.

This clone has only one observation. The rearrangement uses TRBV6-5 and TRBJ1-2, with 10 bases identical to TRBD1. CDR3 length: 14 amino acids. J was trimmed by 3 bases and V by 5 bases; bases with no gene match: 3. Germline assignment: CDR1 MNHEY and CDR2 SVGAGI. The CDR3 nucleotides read TGTGCCAGCAGTAACGGACAGGGGGACTATGGCTACACCTTC. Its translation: CASSNGQGDYGYTF.

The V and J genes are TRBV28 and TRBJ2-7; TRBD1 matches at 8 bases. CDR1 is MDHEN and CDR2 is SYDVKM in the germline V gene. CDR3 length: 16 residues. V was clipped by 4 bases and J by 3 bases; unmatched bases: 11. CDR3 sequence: CASSSVGTGSGYEQYF. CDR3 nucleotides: TGTGCCAGCAGTTCGGTCGGGACAGGTTCTGGCTACGAGCAGTACTTC. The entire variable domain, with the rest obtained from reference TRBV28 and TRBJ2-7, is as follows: DVKVTQSSRYLVKRTGEKVFLECVQDMDHENMFWYRQDPGLGLRLIYFSYDVKMKEKGDIPEGYSVSREKKERFSLILESASTNQTSMYLCASSSVGTGSGYEQYFGPGTRLTVT.

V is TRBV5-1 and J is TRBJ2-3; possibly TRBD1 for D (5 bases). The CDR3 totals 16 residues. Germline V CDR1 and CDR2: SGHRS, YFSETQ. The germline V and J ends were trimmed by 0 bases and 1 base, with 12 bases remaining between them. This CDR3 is CASSLGSSRGTDTQYF. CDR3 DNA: TGCGCCAGCAGCTTGGGGAGCTCCAGGGGCACAGATACGCAGTATTTT.

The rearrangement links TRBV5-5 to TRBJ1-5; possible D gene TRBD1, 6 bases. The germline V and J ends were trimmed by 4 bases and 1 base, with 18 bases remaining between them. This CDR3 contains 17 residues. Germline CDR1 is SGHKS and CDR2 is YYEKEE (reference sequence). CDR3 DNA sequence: TGTGCCAGCAGCGCAGCAACAGGGTTTAGGAGCAATCAGCCCCAGCATTTT. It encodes CASSAATGFRSNQPQHF.

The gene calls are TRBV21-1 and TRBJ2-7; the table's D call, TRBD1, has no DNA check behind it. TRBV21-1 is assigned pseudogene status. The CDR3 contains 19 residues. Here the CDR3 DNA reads TGTGCCAGCAGCAAAGATGAGGGGGAGACAGTACATTTCTCCTACGAGCAGTACTTC. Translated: CASSKDEGETVHFSYEQYF.

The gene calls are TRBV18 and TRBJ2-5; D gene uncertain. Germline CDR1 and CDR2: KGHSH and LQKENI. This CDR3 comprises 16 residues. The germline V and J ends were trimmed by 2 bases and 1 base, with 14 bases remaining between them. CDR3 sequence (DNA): TGTGCCAGCTCACCATTCCCGCAGGCGACCCAAGAGACCCAGTACTTC. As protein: CASSPFPQATQETQYF. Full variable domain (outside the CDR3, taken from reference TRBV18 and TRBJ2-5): NAGVMQNPRHLVRRRGQEARLRCSPMKGHSHVYWYRQLPEEGLKFMVYLQKENIIDESGMPKERFSAEFPKEGPSILRIQQVVRGDSAAYFCASSPFPQATQETQYFGPGTRLLVL.

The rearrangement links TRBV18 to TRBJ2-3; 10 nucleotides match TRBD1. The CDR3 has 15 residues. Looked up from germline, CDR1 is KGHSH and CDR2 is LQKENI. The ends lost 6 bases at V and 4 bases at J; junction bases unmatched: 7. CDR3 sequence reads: CASSPTGGPADTQYF. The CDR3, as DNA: TGTGCCAGCTCCCCGACAGGGGGCCCGGCAGATACGCAGTATTTT. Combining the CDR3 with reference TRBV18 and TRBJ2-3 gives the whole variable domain NAGVMQNPRHLVRRRGQEARLRCSPMKGHSHVYWYRQLPEEGLKFMVYLQKENIIDESGMPKERFSAEFPKEGPSILRIQQVVRGDSAAYFCASSPTGGPADTQYFGPGTRLTVL.

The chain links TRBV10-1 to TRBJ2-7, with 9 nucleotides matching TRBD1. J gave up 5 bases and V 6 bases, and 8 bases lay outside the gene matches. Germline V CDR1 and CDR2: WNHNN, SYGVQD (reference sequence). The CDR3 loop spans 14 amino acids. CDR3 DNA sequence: TGCGCCAGCAGCGGGGGACAGGGTATCAACGAGCAGTACTTC. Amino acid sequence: CASSGGQGINEQYF.

The CDR3 DNA follows: TGTGCCAGCAGCCGAGAAGTAGCGGGGGGAGGGCCGCAGTATTTT. Protein product: CASSREVAGGGPQYF. The V gene is TRBV3-1 (or the pseudogene TRBV3-2), the J gene TRBJ2-3, with 10 bases matching TRBD2. Germline V gene data show CDR1 as LGHDT and CDR2 as YNNKEL (reference sequence). The CDR3 sequence is 15 residues long. After removal of 4 bases from V and 10 bases from J, the junction contained 11 bases not matched to a gene.

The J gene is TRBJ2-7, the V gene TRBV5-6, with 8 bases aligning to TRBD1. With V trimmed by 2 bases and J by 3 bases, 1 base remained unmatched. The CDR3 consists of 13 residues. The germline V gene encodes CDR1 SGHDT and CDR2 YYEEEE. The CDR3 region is CASSFDRGYEQYF. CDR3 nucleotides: TGTGCCAGCAGCTTTGACAGGGGCTACGAGCAGTACTTC.